This T cell receptor beta chain was observed in a study of shared clonotypes between healthy human individuals. At the level of the study: Per-donor plates numbered three CD4 naive, three CD4 memory, two CD8 naive and one CD8 memory.

On this clone: Its specificity is not known.

Germline-derived CDR1 and CDR2 are SGHRS and YFSETQ. V was pared by 0 bases and J by 3 bases, with 4 bases of the junction left unmatched. This CDR3 comprises 16 residues. The protocol was immunoSEQ multiplex PCR, while the TCRdb copy is restricted to in-frame clones and leaves out a portion. The table records more than 400,000 clones, about 95% of them present only once. Findings and limits, study-wide: Between a few donors, naive CD4 clonotypes were shared at a level of about 5%.

Naive CD45RA+ and memory CD45RA-negative subsets were split from CD4+ cells. This sequence joins TRBV5-1 and TRBJ2-3; 10 nucleotides line up with TRBD2. This receptor was taken from a woman aged 25 to 39 in good health. What was sequenced was naive CD4+ T cells sorted from blood. Subset of the sample: CD45RA+ positively selected. CDR3 loop: CASSLAPAGGTDTQYF. The DNA of the CDR3 is TGCGCCAGCAGCTTGGCCCCAGCGGGAGGGACAGATACGCAGTATTTT.